One and the same sample provided the 25 T cell receptor beta chains below, sequenced in a study of T cells in Graves' hyperthyroidism and ophthalmopathy. There were TCR beta CDR3 regions amplified from RNA transcripts. TCR CDR3 underwent first-round RT-PCR with the HTBI primer set. TCRdb fed the multiplex PCR reads into MiXCR, producing one record per CDR3 protein. The sample records 410,000 or so distinct CDR3 sequences, roughly 14% being singletons. Sequenced material: blood. These TCRs come from a young man with Graves' ophthalmopathy.

The chain couples TRBV15 to TRBJ2-7; weak D call: TRBD2 (5 bases). The CDR3 extends over 16 amino acids. V lost 1 base, J lost 3 bases, and 16 bases lay in between. The V gene's germline CDR1 is LNHNV and CDR2 YYDKDF (reference sequence). CDR3 sequence: CATSRAPPGLHYEQYF. The CDR3 DNA follows: TGTGCCACCAGCAGAGCCCCCCCGGGATTACACTACGAGCAGTACTTC.

In its sample, this clonotype was seen a few times. The chain has TRBV11-2 and TRBJ2-3, with a weak D call TRBD2 (7 bases). The CDR3 has 18 residues. V dropped 3 bases and J dropped 5 bases, with 24 bases sitting between them. The V gene's germline CDR1 is SGHAT and CDR2 FQNNGV. This CDR3 reads CASSFDKWGGLGKDTQYF. The DNA for the CDR3 is TGTGCCAGCAGCTTCGATAAGTGGGGGGGCCTGGGAAAAGATACGCAGTATTTT.

The sample holds a few counts of this clonotype. The chain employs TRBV9 and TRBJ2-1; D is perhaps TRBD2 (7 bases). The germline V gene encodes CDR1 SGDLS and CDR2 YYNGEE. CDR3 length: 15 amino acids. V gave up 5 bases and J gave up 9 bases, with 21 bases separating them. The CDR3 coding sequence is TGTGCCAGCAGAGAGAGGGGAGGGGGTATTGGTGAGCAGTTCTTC. Amino acid sequence: CASRERGGGIGEQFF. The whole variable domain, filled in from reference TRBV9 and TRBJ2-1, reads DSGVTQTPKHLITATGQRVTLRCSPRSGDLSVYWYQQSLDQGLQFLIQYYNGEERAKGNILERFSAQQFPDLHSELNLSSLELGDSALYFCASRERGGGIGEQFFGPGTRLTVL.

The rearrangement uses TRBV12-3 or TRBV12-4 and TRBJ1-3; TRBD1 agrees at 8 bases. The ends lost 6 bases at V and 0 bases at J; junction bases unmatched: 4. The CDR3 consists of 15 residues. This chain's CDR3 is CASSRDRYSGNTIYF. Written as DNA, the CDR3 is TGTGCCAGCAGCCGGGACAGGTACTCTGGAAACACCATATATTTT.

This sequence joins TRBV7-2 and TRBJ2-1; TRBD2 might be the D (5 bases). The CDR3 sequence is 10 residues long. Per germline, CDR1 SGHTA and CDR2 FQGNSA. Deletions cut 6 bases from V and 11 bases from J, with 8 bases between. This CDR3 is CASSAGKQFF. The DNA for the CDR3 is TGTGCCAGCAGTGCGGGCAAGCAGTTCTTC.

This clonotype occurred many times. The V call is TRBV10-3, the J call TRBJ2-1; TRBD2 aligns across 7 bases. From germline, CDR1 is ENHRY and CDR2 SYGVKD. The junction had 16 bases not matched to a gene; V was cut back by 11 bases and J by 3 bases. The CDR3 length is 16 residues. CDR3 protein: CACNGGSEGFYNEQFF. In DNA, the CDR3 is TGTGCCTGTAACGGCGGGAGCGAGGGGTTCTACAATGAGCAGTTCTTC.

The chain carries TRBV5-1 and TRBJ2-2; the D gene is possibly TRBD1 (6 bases). Per germline, CDR1 SGHRS and CDR2 YFSETQ. The CDR3 is made up of 15 amino acids. The germline V and J ends were trimmed by 3 bases and 4 bases, with 13 bases remaining between them. The CDR3 DNA follows: TGCGCCAGCAGCTCCTACAGGGATAGCACCGGGGAGCTGTTTTTT. Translation: CASSSYRDSTGELFF.

This clonotype was detected a few times. This could be a read error, since a much larger clone is one nucleotide away. The chain carries TRBV11-2 and TRBJ2-7; D remains unclear. This CDR3 is built from 14 residues. The germline CDR1 and CDR2 sequences are SGHAT and FQNNGV. The CDR3, as DNA: TGTGCCAGCAGTCGAGGACCCTCCTCCTACGGGCAGTACTTC. Its translation: CASSRGPSSYGQYF.

This clonotype was detected a few times. The genes are TRBV20-1 and TRBJ2-5; 12 nucleotides agree with TRBD2. The CDR3 extends over 15 amino acids. V lost 3 bases to trimming and J lost 1 base; unmatched junction nucleotides: 3. Germline V gene lookup returns CDR1 DFQATT and CDR2 SNEGSKA (reference sequence). DNA for the CDR3: TGCAGTGCTAGTGGGACTAGCGGGCCCCAAGAGACCCAGTACTTC. This gives the protein CSASGTSGPQETQYF.

In this sample, this clonotype turned up a few times. CDR3 residues: CASSVPQGSLDTGELFF. The CDR3 DNA sequence: TGTGCCAGCAGCGTGCCACAAGGGAGCTTAGACACCGGGGAGCTGTTTTTT. The chain couples TRBV9 to TRBJ2-2; TRBD2 might be the D (5 bases). Germline V gene lookup returns CDR1 SGDLS and CDR2 YYNGEE. With 2 bases removed from V and 3 bases from J, the gap between germline ends came to 17 bases. The CDR3 is 17 amino acids.

This chain uses TRBV30 with TRBJ1-2, with 9 bases matching TRBD1. J gave up 7 bases and V 5 bases, and 8 bases lay outside the gene matches. The CDR3 has 13 residues. The germline gives CDR1 GTSNPN, CDR2 SVGIG (reference sequence). The CDR3 loop reads CAWDRDRVGGYTF. In nucleotides, the CDR3 is TGTGCCTGGGACAGGGACAGGGTGGGTGGCTACACCTTC.

Many counts were recorded for this clonotype. CDR3 nucleotide sequence: TGTGCCAGCACCGAAGGAGGATCGGGGACTTCTGGAAACACCATATATTTT. Translating it yields CASTEGGSGTSGNTIYF. This rearrangement joins TRBV6-1 to TRBJ1-3; TRBD1 is a possible D gene (5 bases). CDR3 size: 17 residues. Germline lookup yields CDR1 MNHNS and CDR2 SASEGT. V was shortened by 7 bases and J by 1 base, with 20 bases between the two germline ends.

The table lists this clonotype with many counts. The CDR3 reads CASSLVTSGDYNEQFF. As DNA, the CDR3 is TGTGCCAGCAGCTTAGTGACTAGCGGGGATTACAATGAGCAGTTCTTC. The chain is built from TRBV7-2 and TRBJ2-1; 11 bases align to TRBD2. The CDR3 extends over 16 amino acids. Germline CDR1 SGHTA, CDR2 FQGNSA. Trimming removed 1 base from V and 4 bases from J; junction bases left unmatched: 3.

Ten or more counts support this clonotype. The rearrangement joins TRBV11-2 to TRBJ2-5; 11 bases match TRBD1. J was trimmed by 5 bases and V by 5 bases; bases with no gene match: 7. Germline CDR1 is SGHAT and CDR2 is FQNNGV. CDR3 length: 15 amino acids. The CDR3 nucleotides are TGTGCCAGCAGCCCGGGGACAGGGGGTGGGGAGACCCAGTACTTC. Protein sequence: CASSPGTGGGETQYF.

Remarks on this clonotype: A clone one base away is much larger, so this may be a read error. The chain carries TRBV20-1 and TRBJ2-2; 13 bases are shared with TRBD2. The CDR3 sequence is 15 residues long. Per germline, CDR1 DFQATT and CDR2 SNEGSKA (reference sequence). This CDR3 reads CSVDRTSGSGGGLFF. In nucleotides, the CDR3 is TGCAGTGTAGACCGGACTAGCGGGAGTGGCGGGGGGCTGTTTTTT.

As for this clonotype: Just one base apart from a much larger clone, this may be a read error. The chain joins TRBV29-1 to TRBJ2-7, with TRBD1 identical over 8 bases. CDR1 SQVTM and CDR2 ANQGSEA come from the germline V gene. V lost 4 bases, J lost 6 bases, and 8 bases stayed unmatched. This CDR3 is 13 amino acids long. The CDR3 spells CSVVADRVCEQYF. The CDR3 DNA reads TGCAGCGTTGTAGCGGACAGGGTGTGCGAGCAGTACTTC.

This clonotype was detected many times. The rearrangement uses TRBV7-8 and TRBJ2-2, with a possible D match to TRBD1 (6 bases). V lost 8 bases and J lost 3, with 16 bases in between. Germline V gene sequence: CDR1 SGHVS, CDR2 FQNEAQ. The CDR3 spans 15 residues. Here the CDR3 reads CASYPYRVDTGELFF. The DNA of the CDR3 is TGTGCCAGCTATCCGTACAGGGTGGACACCGGGGAGCTGTTTTTT.

This clonotype was counted between two and nine times. This chain links TRBV5-1 with TRBJ1-2; 8 nucleotides agree with TRBD1. V gave up 5 bases and J gave up 5 bases; unmatched junction bases: 8. The CDR3 has 14 residues. Germline assignment: CDR1 SGHRS and CDR2 YFSETQ. For the CDR3, the DNA is TGCGCCAGCAGTGCGGACAGGGTCGAGTATGGCTACACCTTC. Its translation is CASSADRVEYGYTF.

This clonotype was seen many times. The junction does not match germline at one end; this may be a read error. This chain uses TRBV5-1 with TRBJ2-7, with D possibly TRBD1 on 9 matching bases. CDR1 SGHRS and CDR2 YFSETQ come from the germline V gene. The CDR3 spans 14 residues. The CDR3 here is CASSLAGQGYEQYF. The CDR3 nucleotides read TGTGCCAGCAGCTTAGCGGGACAGGGATACGAGCAGTACTTC.

This clonotype was observed many times. The chain carries TRBV10-3 and TRBJ1-6, with TRBD1 as a possible D gene (5 bases). The V end was cut by 2 bases, the J end by 12 bases, with 8 bases between. There are 12 residues in the CDR3. Germline-derived CDR1 and CDR2 are ENHRY and SYGVKD. CDR3 residues: CAISEGGRPLHF. The CDR3 coding sequence is TGTGCCATCAGTGAGGGGGGGAGACCCCTCCACTTT.

This clonotype has at least ten counts. This rearrangement joins TRBV6-1 to TRBJ1-5; TRBD1 aligns across 7 bases. The CDR3 contains 16 residues. Per germline, CDR1 MNHNS and CDR2 SASEGT. V shed 5 bases, J shed 6 bases, and the junction held 13 bases outside the gene matches. CDR3 nucleotide sequence: TGTGCCAGCAGTCCCCAGACAGGGTCAAGGGGTCAGCCCCAGCATTTT. Translating it yields CASSPQTGSRGQPQHF.

This clonotype was detected a few times. CDR3 in DNA: TGTGCCAGCAGGTTAACGCGAGGCCCCTACAATGAGCAGTTCTTC. Its translation is CASRLTRGPYNEQFF. This chain uses TRBV5-5 with TRBJ2-1; D remains ambiguous. The CDR3 totals 15 residues. V shed 5 bases and J shed 2 bases, with 14 bases lying between them. The V gene's germline CDR1 is SGHKS and CDR2 YYEKEE (reference sequence).

This clonotype was counted at least ten times. The chain carries TRBV7-9 and TRBJ1-2, with 8 bases fitting TRBD1. There are 14 residues in the CDR3. Germline V lookup: CDR1 SEHNR, CDR2 FQNEAQ (reference sequence). V was clipped by 5 bases and J by 0 bases; unmatched bases: 2. For the CDR3, the DNA is TGTGCCAGCAGCAAACAGGGGGCTAACTATGGCTACACCTTC. It translates to CASSKQGANYGYTF.

As regards this clonotype: Sequence at one end of the junction differs from germline and may be a read error. The chain employs TRBV5-5 and TRBJ2-7; 8 bases fit TRBD2. The CDR3 is 15 residues long. CDR1 and CDR2 (germline): SGHKS, YYEKEE (reference sequence). The CDR3 is CASSHRGGSSYEQYF. The CDR3 DNA follows: TGCGCCAGCAGCCACCGGGGGGGGAGCTCCTACGAGCAGTACTTC.

J is TRBJ2-7 and V is TRBV9; TRBD1 is a possible D gene (6 bases). CDR3 length equals 14 residues. The germline V and J ends were trimmed by 0 bases and 4 bases, with 11 bases remaining between them. Germline V gives CDR1 SGDLS, CDR2 YYNGEE. CDR3 sequence (DNA): TGTGCCAGCAGCGTAGATCTGGGGGCATACGAGCAGTACTTC. As protein: CASSVDLGAYEQYF.